This is a list of T cell receptor beta chains from one sample in a study of technical replicates of blood from several donors. Data came from immunoSEQ multiplex PCR; TCRdb stores just in-frame clones and leaves some out. The profile covers tens of thousands of clones, with 98% appearing a single time and approximately 0.17% taken by the ten largest. The sample taken for sequencing was T cells isolated from PBMCs. The receptors shown here come from a human donor in good health. Both conserved end residues are part of each CDR3. A D gene is named only where the DNA matches it firmly. A row's size may be missing; if present it is once, few, many or a size class.

v_gene	abundance	d_gene	j_gene	CDR3aa	CDR3nt
TRBV7-9	NA	NA	TRBJ1-1	CASSIGTPNTEAFF	TGTGCCAGCAGCATCGGGACACCGAACACTGAAGCTTTCTTT
TRBV9	NA	TRBD2	TRBJ2-7	CASSVGSGTSYEQYF	TGTGCCAGCAGCGTAGGTAGCGGGACTTCCTACGAGCAGTACTTC
TRBV30	NA	NA	TRBJ1-6	CAWSVGFAYNSPLHF	TGTGCCTGGTCGGTCGGTTTCGCCTATAATTCACCCCTCCACTTT
TRBV28	NA	NA	TRBJ1-2	CASSSLRPGRVPDLYGYTF	TGTGCCAGCAGTTCTCTAAGGCCGGGGAGGGTCCCCGACCTTTATGGCTACACCTTC
TRBV11-2	NA	NA	TRBJ2-1	CASSLAGNEQFF	TGTGCCAGCAGCCTAGCAGGGAATGAGCAGTTCTTC
TRBV5-1	NA	NA	TRBJ1-2	CASSLGQSGGYGYTF	TGCGCCAGCAGCTTAGGACAATCCGGAGGGTATGGCTACACCTTC
TRBV5-4	NA	TRBD1	TRBJ1-1	CAMGQGALWTEAFF	TGTGCCATGGGACAGGGGGCGTTATGGACTGAAGCTTTCTTT
TRBV9	once	TRBD1	TRBJ1-2	CASSPEPRPIDREVDGYTF	TGTGCCAGCAGCCCGGAGCCCCGACCCATAGACAGGGAGGTCGACGGCTACACCTTC
TRBV18	NA	TRBD2	TRBJ2-4	CASSRAGAGGKNIQYF	TGTGCCAGCTCACGAGCAGGGGCGGGAGGCAAAAACATTCAGTACTTC
TRBV4-1	few	NA	TRBJ1-1	CASSQDPVNTEAFF	TGCGCCAGCAGCCAAGATCCGGTGAACACTGAAGCTTTCTTT
TRBV6-1	NA	NA	TRBJ1-2	CASSSPDRLDGYTF	TGTGCCAGCAGCTCCCCCGACAGGCTCGATGGCTACACCTTC
TRBV6-6	NA	NA	TRBJ1-1	CASSVRNTEAFF	TGTGCCAGCAGCGTTCGGAACACTGAAGCTTTCTTT
TRBV5-1	NA	NA	TRBJ1-1	CASSLFGPGGTEAFF	TGCGCCAGCAGCTTGTTCGGGCCGGGGGGCACTGAAGCTTTCTTT
TRBV11-3	NA	TRBD1	TRBJ1-6	CASSADKNAGGPPLHF	TGTGCCAGCAGCGCTGATAAAAACGCAGGGGGTCCACCCCTCCACTTT
TRBV4-1	NA	TRBD1	TRBJ2-1	CASSPFHRGRVSSYNEQFF	TGCGCCAGCAGCCCGTTCCACAGGGGACGGGTGAGCTCCTACAATGAGCAGTTCTTC
TRBV4-1	NA	TRBD1	TRBJ1-6	CASSQRGRTGSRSPLHF	TGCGCCAGCAGCCAAAGAGGGAGGACAGGGAGCCGGTCACCCCTCCACTTT
TRBV6-6	NA	TRBD1	TRBJ2-7	CASSPGTGAAYEQYF	TGTGCCAGCAGCCCTGGGACAGGGGCCGCCTACGAGCAGTACTTC
TRBV19	NA	NA	TRBJ2-4	CASSLGRHQGNIQYF	TGTGCCAGTAGCCTCGGTCGGCACCAGGGGAACATTCAGTACTTC
TRBV9	NA	NA	TRBJ1-4	CASSATGPPNEKLFF	TGTGCCAGCAGCGCCACAGGGCCACCTAATGAAAAACTGTTTTTT
TRBV9	NA	NA	TRBJ2-7	CASSERPLTGTPYLYEQYF	TGTGCCAGCAGCGAACGACCACTGACCGGGACACCATACCTCTACGAGCAGTACTTC
TRBV7-8	NA	NA	TRBJ1-2	CASSRRMTGPYGYTF	TGTGCCAGCAGCAGAAGAATGACAGGCCCCTATGGCTACACCTTC
TRBV13	NA	TRBD1	TRBJ1-2	CASSFRDRGPANYGYTF	TGTGCCAGCAGCTTCCGGGACAGGGGGCCGGCTAACTATGGCTACACCTTC
TRBV2	NA	TRBD2	TRBJ2-1	CASKASGSPYNEQFF	TGTGCCAGCAAAGCTAGCGGGAGCCCCTACAATGAGCAGTTCTTC
TRBV6-1	NA	TRBD1	TRBJ2-7	CASSEGDRGVYDEQYF	TGTGCCAGCAGTGAAGGGGACAGGGGAGTTTACGACGAGCAGTACTTC
TRBV9	NA	NA	TRBJ2-2	CASSVALYTGELFF	TGTGCCAGCAGCGTAGCTCTGTACACCGGGGAGCTGTTTTTT
TRBV4-1	NA	NA	TRBJ1-2	CASSQAQGMGYGYTF	TGCGCCAGCAGCCAAGCACAGGGTATGGGCTATGGCTACACCTTC
TRBV28	NA	TRBD1	TRBJ2-7	CANLGQPTSYEQYF	TGTGCCAACCTGGGACAGCCGACCTCCTACGAGCAGTACTTC
TRBV11-2	NA	TRBD1	TRBJ2-1	CASSFQQGGTYNEQFF	TGTGCCAGCAGCTTCCAACAGGGGGGAACCTACAATGAGCAGTTCTTC
TRBV29-1	NA	TRBD2	TRBJ2-3	CSTSGSTDTQYF	TGCAGCACTAGCGGGTCCACAGATACGCAGTATTTT
TRBV28	NA	NA	TRBJ1-1	CATDIFRTTNTEAFF	TGTGCCACCGACATCTTCAGGACTACGAACACTGAAGCTTTCTTT
TRBV5-6	NA	NA	TRBJ2-1	CASSDGEAEQFF	TGTGCCAGCAGTGACGGGGAGGCTGAGCAGTTCTTC
TRBV27	NA	TRBD2	TRBJ2-3	CASSLIGLAGGPRWTDTQYF	TGTGCCAGCAGTTTAATTGGACTAGCGGGAGGGCCTCGGTGGACAGATACGCAGTATTTT
TRBV27	NA	NA	TRBJ2-7	CASILRRVYEQYF	TGTGCCAGCATCCTCCGGCGGGTCTACGAGCAGTACTTC
TRBV19	NA	TRBD1	TRBJ1-5	CASRTGQWPQHF	TGTGCCAGTAGGACAGGGCAATGGCCCCAGCATTTT
TRBV15	NA	TRBD2	TRBJ2-2	CATSRDRGAGGGTGELFF	TGTGCCACCAGCAGAGATAGGGGTGCGGGAGGCGGGACCGGGGAGCTGTTTTTT
TRBV5-6	NA	NA	TRBJ2-1	CASSLEFGRGRTYNEQFF	TGTGCCAGCAGCTTGGAGTTTGGGCGGGGCCGGACCTACAATGAGCAGTTCTTC
TRBV7-6	NA	TRBD2	TRBJ2-1	CASSLSVTSGDNEQFF	TGTGCCAGCAGCTTATCGGTCACTAGCGGGGACAATGAGCAGTTCTTC
TRBV5-6	NA	TRBD2	TRBJ2-1	CASSLATSGGVEQFF	TGTGCCAGCAGCTTGGCTACTAGCGGGGGTGTTGAGCAGTTCTTC
TRBV30	once	NA	TRBJ1-1	CAWSVQDTEAFF	TGTGCCTGGAGTGTACAGGACACTGAAGCTTTCTTT
TRBV6-1	NA	TRBD1	TRBJ2-2	CAGGWQGANTGELFF	TGTGCCGGTGGTTGGCAGGGGGCGAACACCGGGGAGCTGTTTTTT
TRBV6-1	NA	NA	TRBJ2-4	CASSETRVAKNIQYF	TGTGCCAGCAGTGAGACCAGGGTAGCCAAAAACATTCAGTACTTC
TRBV15	NA	NA	TRBJ2-7	CATSRQGYEQYF	TGTGCCACCAGCAGACAGGGCTACGAGCAGTACTTC
TRBV28	once	TRBD2	TRBJ2-3	CASRGREWDTQYF	TGTGCCAGCAGAGGGCGGGAGTGGGATACGCAGTATTTT
TRBV19	NA	TRBD2	TRBJ2-1	CASNPSGSYNEQFF	TGTGCCAGTAACCCTAGCGGGAGCTACAATGAGCAGTTCTTC
TRBV9	NA	NA	TRBJ1-6	CASSPTGTVNSPLHF	TGTGCCAGCAGCCCCACAGGGACCGTCAATTCACCCCTCCACTTT
TRBV10-2	once	NA	TRBJ1-5	CASSEGASNQPQHF	TGCGCCAGCAGTGAGGGGGCCTCCAATCAGCCCCAGCATTTT
TRBV4-2	NA	NA	TRBJ2-1	CASSQVSSTSNEQFF	TGTGCCAGCAGCCAAGTGTCTAGCACTTCCAATGAGCAGTTCTTC
TRBV4-1	NA	TRBD1	TRBJ1-2	CASSQSAGGPGVF	TGCGCCAGCAGCCAATCCGCAGGGGGCCCCGGCGTCTTC
TRBV6-1	NA	TRBD2	TRBJ2-2	CASSEATLAGGPGELFF	TGTGCCAGCAGTGAAGCGACTCTAGCGGGGGGTCCCGGGGAGCTGTTTTTT
TRBV7-8	NA	NA	TRBJ1-5	CASTPLAGGQPQHF	TGTGCCAGCACCCCCCTCGCCGGGGGTCAGCCCCAGCATTTT
TRBV28	NA	NA	TRBJ2-7	CASSSAIYEQYF	TGTGCCAGCAGTTCAGCGATCTACGAGCAGTACTTC
TRBV9	NA	TRBD1	TRBJ1-6	CASTLTGGENSPLHF	TGTGCCAGCACCCTGACAGGGGGTGAAAATTCACCCCTCCACTTT
TRBV6-1	NA	NA	TRBJ1-2	CASSLRGESYGYTF	TGTGCCAGCAGCCTCAGGGGTGAGAGCTATGGCTACACCTTC
TRBV5-5	NA	NA	TRBJ1-2	CASSFVIRTDYGYTF	TGTGCCAGCAGCTTTGTAATTCGGACAGACTATGGCTACACCTTC
TRBV5-1	once	TRBD1	TRBJ2-3	CASSSGQASTDTQYF	TGCGCCAGCAGCTCCGGACAGGCGAGCACAGATACGCAGTATTTT
TRBV10-3	NA	TRBD1	TRBJ1-5	CAISGQGLNQPQHF	TGTGCCATCAGTGGACAGGGGCTGAATCAGCCCCAGCATTTT